Presented here are 24 T cell receptor beta chains from one specimen sequenced in a study of cytomegalovirus exposure and HLA in healthy donors. The study ran its PCR with 60 Vbeta and 13 Jbeta primers. Clones were sequenced by immunoSEQ multiplex PCR, and TCRdb holds only the in-frame ones, with some missing. This sample has 150,000 to 160,000 clones, with approximately 79% found just once. The sample taken for sequencing was PBMCs. These receptors were taken from a woman aged 45-65 years in good health and CMV-seropositive.

The genes are TRBV29-1 and TRBJ2-7, with D unclear. CDR1 SQVTM and CDR2 ANQGSEA come from the germline V gene. This CDR3 has 12 residues. Trimming cost V 4 bases and J 5 bases, with 12 bases left between them. The CDR3 DNA reads as TGCAGCGTTGTTCCGGGTTCTAACGAGCAGTACTTC. It yields the protein CSVVPGSNEQYF.

This chain links TRBV2 with TRBJ1-6; no clear D. This CDR3 region has 13 residues. Trimming took off 7 bases at V and 3 bases at J, with 7 bases between the two ends. The germline gives CDR1 SNHLY, CDR2 FYNNEI. This CDR3 is CASKRDYNSPLHF. CDR3 in DNA: TGTGCCAGCAAGAGGGACTATAATTCACCCCTCCACTTT. The entire variable domain, with the rest obtained from reference TRBV2 and TRBJ1-6, is as follows: EPEVTQTPSHQVTQMGQEVILRCVPISNHLYFYWYRQILGQKVEFLVSFYNNEISEKSEIFDDQFSVERPDGSNFTLKIRSTKLEDSAMYFCASKRDYNSPLHFGNGTRLTVT.

J is TRBJ1-4 and V is TRBV6-1; D not resolved. The ends were cut back, 2 bases at V and 3 bases at J, with 13 bases in the middle. This CDR3 has 16 amino acids. The germline V gene has CDR1 MNHNS and CDR2 SASEGT. Here the CDR3 DNA reads TGTGCCAGCAGTGAATGGGCTGACGGTGCTAATGAAAAACTGTTTTTT. The encoded protein is CASSEWADGANEKLFF.

The rearrangement links TRBV7-9 to TRBJ1-2, with 11 bases identical to TRBD1. The J segment lost 5 bases and the V segment lost 3 bases, leaving 2 bases of the junction unmatched. From germline, CDR1 is SEHNR and CDR2 FQNEAQ (reference sequence). The CDR3 runs 14 residues. CDR3 protein: CASSLGQGEYGYTF. The CDR3 nucleotides are TGTGCCAGCAGCTTGGGACAGGGGGAGTATGGCTACACCTTC. Full variable domain (remainder filled in from reference TRBV7-9 and TRBJ1-2): DTGVSQNPRHKITKRGQNVTFRCDPISEHNRLYWYRQTLGQGPEFLTYFQNEAQLEKSRLLSDRFSAERPKGSFSTLEIQRTEQGDSAMYLCASSLGQGEYGYTFGSGTRLTVV.

This clone was counted a single time. The chain is built from TRBV5-6 and TRBJ2-3, with D maybe TRBD1 (5 bases). Germline CDR1 and CDR2: SGHDT and YYEEEE. The CDR3 runs 12 residues. Trimming removed 4 bases at V and 8 bases at J, with 11 bases between. The CDR3 region is CASSRTQGTQYF. The CDR3 nucleotides read TGTGCCAGCAGCCGCACCCAGGGTACGCAGTATTTT.

The genes are TRBV5-8 and TRBJ1-6; TRBD1 is a possible D gene (5 bases). Germline V gives CDR1 SGHTS, CDR2 YDEGEE. V was clipped by 0 bases and J by 6 bases, with 7 bases between them. This CDR3 spans 14 amino acids. CDR3 sequence: CASSLGQFNSPLHF. Here the CDR3 DNA reads TGTGCCAGCAGCTTGGGACAGTTTAATTCACCCCTCCACTTT.

V gene TRBV7-9 combines with J gene TRBJ2-1; D is possibly TRBD1 (6 bases). Germline CDR1 reads SEHNR; CDR2 reads FQNEAQ (reference sequence). V lost 5 bases, J lost 5 bases, and 19 bases lay in between. This CDR3 spans 16 amino acids. The CDR3 nucleotides read TGTGCCAGCAGCCTTAGGACCCTAGGGGGAAACAATGAGCAGTTCTTC. Its protein is CASSLRTLGGNNEQFF. Supplemented by reference TRBV7-9 and TRBJ2-1, the full variable domain reads DTGVSQNPRHKITKRGQNVTFRCDPISEHNRLYWYRQTLGQGPEFLTYFQNEAQLEKSRLLSDRFSAERPKGSFSTLEIQRTEQGDSAMYLCASSLRTLGGNNEQFFGPGTRLTVL.

The CDR3 DNA is TGTGCCTGGCAGGTGGGAGCGAACACTGAAGCTTTCTTT. As protein: CAWQVGANTEAFF. This rearrangement joins TRBV30 to TRBJ1-1; D not resolved. The CDR3 is 13 amino acids. V lost 5 bases and J 1 base, leaving 11 bases between the germline ends. Germline V CDR1 and CDR2: GTSNPN, SVGIG (reference sequence).

The chain recombines TRBV5-1 with TRBJ2-5; D might be TRBD1 (7 bases). The J call is in doubt because the DNA end fits TRBJ2-7 better. This CDR3 is built from 15 residues. The germline gives CDR1 SGHRS, CDR2 YFSETQ. The CDR3 nucleotides read TGCGCCAGCAGCTTGGTTGCAGGGGGGTCCTACGAGCAGTACTTC. Its translation: CASSLVAGGSYEQYF.

This clone was counted between two and nine times. The chain carries TRBV9 and TRBJ2-3; no definite D call. The germline V gene has CDR1 SGDLS and CDR2 YYNGEE. V was trimmed by 3 bases and J by 5 bases, leaving 10 bases between them. The length of the CDR3 is 13 residues. Here the CDR3 DNA reads TGTGCCAGCAGCGCTAGGCTCGGAGATACGCAGTATTTT. Translation gives CASSARLGDTQYF.

The chain employs TRBV7-8 and TRBJ2-7; TRBD1 matches at 9 bases. The germline V gene has CDR1 SGHVS and CDR2 FQNEAQ. Germline trimming cut 5 bases from V and 2 bases from J; bases unmatched to any gene: 7. This CDR3 is 15 amino acids long. The CDR3 spells CASSLSGTGTYEQYF. CDR3 DNA: TGTGCCAGCAGCCTCTCCGGGACAGGGACCTACGAGCAGTACTTC.

Worth noting for this clone: At one of its ends the junction is not consistent with the germline gene, which may arise from a read error. Other DNA variants within this sample encode the same CDR3. The chain uses TRBV6-5 and TRBJ1-5; D is unclear. The germline CDR1 and CDR2 sequences are MNHEY and SVGAGI. This CDR3 is built from 13 residues. CDR3 loop: CASSPRATQPQHF. The CDR3 DNA sequence: TGCGCCAGCAGTCCCCGCGCGACACAGCCCCAGCATTTT.

This chain links TRBV2 with TRBJ1-5; a weak D match, TRBD1 (5 bases). This CDR3 is 13 amino acids long. Trimming removed 8 bases at V and 9 bases at J, with 17 bases between. CDR1 SNHLY and CDR2 FYNNEI come from the germline V gene. CDR3 amino acids: CASGRQFLRPQHF. The DNA of the CDR3 is TGTGCCAGCGGACGACAGTTCCTCCGGCCCCAGCATTTT.

V and J are TRBV13 and TRBJ1-2; 7 positions agree with TRBD1. CDR3 size: 14 residues. The germline V gene has CDR1 PRHDT and CDR2 FYEKMQ (reference sequence). V trimming: 9 bases; J trimming: 8 bases; junction bases outside the gene matches: 15. The CDR3 here is CASTMRQGRGGYTF. The CDR3 DNA is TGTGCCAGTACAATGCGACAGGGTAGAGGAGGCTACACCTTC.

This chain uses TRBV5-6 with TRBJ2-1; 11 bases line up with TRBD2. Trimming took 0 bases from V and 2 from J; bases not matched to a gene: 7. The CDR3 has 18 amino acids. Germline assignment: CDR1 SGHDT and CDR2 YYEEEE. This chain's CDR3 is CASSLAQLAGVPYNEQFF. DNA of the CDR3: TGTGCCAGCAGCTTGGCCCAACTAGCGGGGGTCCCCTACAATGAGCAGTTCTTC.

This clone came up once. This rearrangement joins TRBV5-5 to TRBJ2-3; the D gene is possibly TRBD2 (5 bases). V gave up 7 bases and J gave up 0 bases, with 12 bases separating them. The CDR3 extends over 14 amino acids. Germline loops: CDR1 SGHKS, CDR2 YYEKEE (reference sequence). The DNA for the CDR3 is TGTGCCAGCTCTCATTGGACTAGCACAGATACGCAGTATTTT. Its translation: CASSHWTSTDTQYF.

The J gene is TRBJ1-1, the V gene TRBV6-5; a possible D gene is TRBD1 (5 bases). The CDR3 totals 13 residues. The ends were cut back, 6 bases at V and 11 bases at J, with 19 bases in the middle. Germline loops: CDR1 MNHEY, CDR2 SVGAGI. The DNA for the CDR3 is TGTGCCAGCAGAAGCCGGGACTCTCTGCGGGCTTTCTTT. Its translation is CASRSRDSLRAFF.

This clone was recorded only once. V gene TRBV10-2 combines with J gene TRBJ1-5, with D tentatively TRBD1 (6 bases). Trimming left V 4 bases short and J 5 bases short, with 6 bases between. Germline CDR1 reads WSHSY; CDR2 reads SAAADI. The CDR3 is made up of 12 amino acids. The CDR3 DNA reads as TGCGCCAGCAGTGGGGGGCATCAGCCCCAGCATTTT. It codes for CASSGGHQPQHF.

The chain carries TRBV6-1 and TRBJ2-2; maybe TRBD1 (6 bases). The CDR3 contains 13 residues. Germline V gene data show CDR1 as MNHNS and CDR2 as SASEGT. V lost 6 bases and J 7 bases, leaving 12 bases between the germline ends. CDR3 in amino acids: CASSTGMVGELFF. The CDR3 coding sequence is TGTGCCAGCAGCACAGGGATGGTCGGGGAGCTGTTTTTT.

V is TRBV30 and J is TRBJ2-7; weak D call: TRBD1 (6 bases). Germline CDR1 and CDR2: GTSNPN and SVGIG (reference sequence). CDR3 length equals 12 residues. Between the trimmed V and J ends, which lost 5 bases and 3 bases, there was a span of 11 bases. Written as DNA, the CDR3 is TGTGCCTGGGGAACAGGGATCTACGAGCAGTACTTC. Its protein product is CAWGTGIYEQYF.

This chain connects TRBV7-2 to TRBJ2-2, with TRBD2 matching over 7 bases. This CDR3 contains 16 residues. J lost 2 bases, V lost 7 bases, and 10 bases had no gene match. Germline V gene sequence: CDR1 SGHTA, CDR2 FQGNSA. CDR3 in amino acids: CASNPPSGANTGELFF. The CDR3 DNA reads as TGTGCCAGCAACCCCCCCAGCGGGGCCAACACCGGGGAGCTGTTTTTT.

The chain combines TRBV4-2 with TRBJ2-1; 11 positions agree with TRBD2. Germline loops: CDR1 LGHNA, CDR2 YNFKEQ. The trim removed 0 bases at V and 3 bases at J, leaving 7 bases unmatched. The CDR3 has 18 residues. CDR3 sequence (DNA): TGTGCCAGCAGCCAAGATAGGGACCTAGCGGGGGGCTACAATGAGCAGTTCTTC. Protein: CASSQDRDLAGGYNEQFF.

V is TRBV2 and J is TRBJ2-2, with unresolved D. V lost 3 bases and J 4 bases, leaving 12 bases between the germline ends. In germline, CDR1 is SNHLY, CDR2 FYNNEI. The CDR3 length is 15 residues. In DNA, the CDR3 is TGTGCCAGCAGTGACAGGTTGTACGCCACCGGGGAGCTGTTTTTT. It encodes CASSDRLYATGELFF. The full variable domain, in which reference TRBV2 and TRBJ2-2 provide the parts outside the CDR3, is EPEVTQTPSHQVTQMGQEVILRCVPISNHLYFYWYRQILGQKVEFLVSFYNNEISEKSEIFDDQFSVERPDGSNFTLKIRSTKLEDSAMYFCASSDRLYATGELFFGEGSRLTVL.

This clone was detected only a few times. This chain links TRBV4-2 with TRBJ2-6, with 9 bases aligning to TRBD1. Germline V gene data show CDR1 as LGHNA and CDR2 as YNFKEQ. The CDR3 is 18 amino acids. V lost 4 bases and J lost 0; bases outside the gene matches: 7. The CDR3 sequence: CASSPGRTGVSGANVLTF. CDR3 bases: TGTGCCAGCAGCCCAGGGAGGACAGGGGTCTCTGGGGCCAACGTCCTGACTTTC.